Included here is one T cell receptor beta chain sequence, with context. This clonotype was observed at least ten times. The specificity of this receptor is unknown. No qualities accompany the bases; no much larger clone lies one base away. The library relied on PCR. The reads were generated on an Illumina HiSeq 2500. To normalize quantification of the TCRbeta repertoire, the TCR libraries were built with molecular barcoding that relied on unique molecular identifiers. In-frame beta chains were kept once TCRdb had trimmed the public reads at Q25 with fastp and called clones with MiXCR. Merged by CDR3 protein, the rows form single entries marked with the most common genes and DNA. The sample yields 900,000 or so distinct CDR3 sequences; around 17% were counted once. Together, the top ten hold approximately 5% of the sample. In the paper's terms, the treatment or condition label means: allogeneic hematopoietic cell transplantation with graft depleted of TCRalphabeta T cells and CD19 B cells. TCRalphabeta/CD19-depleted allogeneic hematopoietic cell grafts were given to the transplant recipients, all of whom were children.

The data are from a study of T-cell reconstitution after alpha-beta-depleted transplantation in children (dated by TCRdb to the mid-2010s). At the level of the whole study: Using TCR repertoire profiling, the study followed T-cell immune reconstitution in a quantitative way in children after TCRalphabeta/CD19-depleted allogeneic hematopoietic cell transplantation. What the authors observed across the whole study: The high TCRbeta diversity at day 60 in some patients was ascribed to recipient T cells and intrathymic progenitors that had survived conditioning. About two months after transplant, the apparently early recovery of alphabetaT-cell counts reportedly depended on just several hundred clones that had expanded rapidly and came from non-depleted graft cells. Over the following months the frequencies of hyperexpanded clones went down, and after one year T-cell counts and TCRbeta diversity were mostly credited to newly produced T cells.

Including the terminal cysteine and phenylalanine, the CDR3 comprises 16 residues. Just CDR3 DNA is preserved here, 48 bases in frame from base 1. The germline V gene encodes CDR1 SGHDT and CDR2 YYEEEE. Trimming takes 2 bases from V and 0 bases from J, and the germline ends sit 11 bases apart. The input for sequencing was PBMCs, mostly from graft donor cells, taken 360 days after TCRalphabeta/CD19-depleted stem cell transplant. The clonotype was recovered from a male patient aged 10 to 17 who had a stem cell transplant for acute lymphoblastic leukemia, so the T cells may come from the graft donor. The rearrangement combines TRBV5-6 with TRBJ2-2, with no reliable assignment of the D segment. Here is the DNA: TGTGCCAGCAGCTTCGTACGGCAGCCGAACACCGGGGAGCTGTTTTTT. Its protein is CASSFVRQPNTGELFF.